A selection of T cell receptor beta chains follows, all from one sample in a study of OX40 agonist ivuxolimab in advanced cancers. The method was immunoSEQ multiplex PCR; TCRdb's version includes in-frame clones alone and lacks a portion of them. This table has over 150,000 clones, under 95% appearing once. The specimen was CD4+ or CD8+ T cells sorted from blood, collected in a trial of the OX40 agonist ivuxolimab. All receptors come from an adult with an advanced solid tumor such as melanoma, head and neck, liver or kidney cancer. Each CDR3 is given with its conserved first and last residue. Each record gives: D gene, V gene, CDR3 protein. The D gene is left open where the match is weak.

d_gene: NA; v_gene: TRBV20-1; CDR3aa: CSASGLYEQYF
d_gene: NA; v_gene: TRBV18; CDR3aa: CASSPADYGYTF
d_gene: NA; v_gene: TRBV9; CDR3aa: CASSRQGETQYF
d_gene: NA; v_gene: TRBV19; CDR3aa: CASSISQVAYEQYF
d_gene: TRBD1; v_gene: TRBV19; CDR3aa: CASSPRTGGTQYF
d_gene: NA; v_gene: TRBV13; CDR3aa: CASSLVMGGGSSYEQYF
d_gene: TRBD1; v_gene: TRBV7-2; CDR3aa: CASSLRQGVDTGELFF
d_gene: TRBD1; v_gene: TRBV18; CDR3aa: CASQETGGPTYEQYF
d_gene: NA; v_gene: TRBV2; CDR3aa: CASTLDRNTGELFF
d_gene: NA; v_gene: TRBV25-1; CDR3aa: CASRGLGSNEKLFF
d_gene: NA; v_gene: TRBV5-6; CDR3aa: CASSGAGTRSTDTQYF
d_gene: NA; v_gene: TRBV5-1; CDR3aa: CASTPSVGGPNTEAFF
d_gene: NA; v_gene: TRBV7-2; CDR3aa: CASSLGQNYEQYF
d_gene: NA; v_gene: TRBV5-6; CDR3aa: CASSLGPGANTDTQYF
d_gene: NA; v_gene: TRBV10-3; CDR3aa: CAISERTGTRLDYGYTF
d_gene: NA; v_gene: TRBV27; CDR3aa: CASSAYEHKDWSNQPQHF
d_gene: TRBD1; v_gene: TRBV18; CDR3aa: CASSPRDRTTLTKNIQYF
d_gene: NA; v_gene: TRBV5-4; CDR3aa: CASSSFGGGPLYEQYF
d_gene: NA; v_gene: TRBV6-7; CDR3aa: CASSRFGLGEKLFF
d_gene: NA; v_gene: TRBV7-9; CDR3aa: CASRRGQGNIQYF
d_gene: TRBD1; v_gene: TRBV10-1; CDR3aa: CASSEGGTGHHEQYF
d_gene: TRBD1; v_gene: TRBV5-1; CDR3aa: CASSASGTGYEQYF
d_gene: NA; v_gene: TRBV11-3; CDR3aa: CASSLSFLAEQYF
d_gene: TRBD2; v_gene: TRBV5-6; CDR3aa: CASSLIGSSGDRNEQYF
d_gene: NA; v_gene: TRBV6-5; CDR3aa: CASSFQSSGANVLTF
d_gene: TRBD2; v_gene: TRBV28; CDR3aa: CASSSRQGLLAGEQYF
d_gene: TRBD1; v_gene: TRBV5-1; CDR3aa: CASSPTGRNTEAFF
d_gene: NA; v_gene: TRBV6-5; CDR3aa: CASTQGGRGQETQYF
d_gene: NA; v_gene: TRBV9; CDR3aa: CASSVDSGGPDTQYF
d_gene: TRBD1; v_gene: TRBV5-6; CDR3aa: CASRLTGGGTDTQYF
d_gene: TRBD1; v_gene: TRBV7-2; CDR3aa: CASSGQGDTEAFF
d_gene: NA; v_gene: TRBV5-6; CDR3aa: CASSLTVDTDTQYF
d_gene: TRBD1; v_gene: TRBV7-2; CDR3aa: CASSLQSGGGQPQHF
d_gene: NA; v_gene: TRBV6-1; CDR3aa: CASTLTGVGFF
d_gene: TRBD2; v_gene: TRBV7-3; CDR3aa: CASSLTSGTSGAYNEQFF
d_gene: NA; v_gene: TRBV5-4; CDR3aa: CASSLPGSLQETQYF
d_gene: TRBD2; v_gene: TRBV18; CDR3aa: CASSPGGGEQYF
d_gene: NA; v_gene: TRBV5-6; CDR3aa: CASSLLTGSVNTIYF
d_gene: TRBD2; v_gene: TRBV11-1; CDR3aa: CASSRVAGLQETQYF
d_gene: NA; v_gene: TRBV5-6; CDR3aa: CASSLSGAGTEAFF
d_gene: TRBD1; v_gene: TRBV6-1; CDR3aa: CASSVTGTGHYNSPLHF
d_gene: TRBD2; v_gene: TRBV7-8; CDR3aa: CASSRRTAGDHEQYF
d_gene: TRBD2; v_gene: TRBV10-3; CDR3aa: CAISSGLAVLKPKQETQYF
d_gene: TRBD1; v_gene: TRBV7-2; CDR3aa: CASSPGTGNQPQHF
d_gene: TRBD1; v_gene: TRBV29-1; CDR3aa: CSVVLGDRRPYEQYF
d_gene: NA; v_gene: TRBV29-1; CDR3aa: CSVVGGRGDEKLFF
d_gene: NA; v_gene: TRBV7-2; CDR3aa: CASSVTWGRESGYTF
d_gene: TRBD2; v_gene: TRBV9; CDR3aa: CASSVAGGKETQYF
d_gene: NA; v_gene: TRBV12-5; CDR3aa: CASGLVSGGNTEAFF